Listed here are 18 T cell receptor beta chains from one sample, sequenced in a study of T cell changes during pregnancy in multiple sclerosis (dated by TCRdb to the late 2010s). The library was produced with the immunoSEQ multiplex PCR assay. TCRdb retrieved this table from immuneACCESS and kept in-frame rearrangements only. Not all clones are present; in checked studies, unresolved V genes account for under half, and no reason is known for the remainder. The sample has 55,000 to 80,000 clones on record, approximately 94% of them singletons. 0.5% to 0.65% of the sample goes to the ten largest clones. This specimen was peripheral blood, taken in the third trimester of pregnancy. These receptors were taken from a female donor with multiple sclerosis, enrolled in a pregnancy study.

This chain uses TRBV7-8 with TRBJ1-2, with 9 bases matching TRBD1. Germline V gives CDR1 SGHVS, CDR2 FQNEAQ. The CDR3 loop spans 12 amino acids. With 3 bases clipped from V and 13 bases from J, the junction kept 6 bases outside the gene matches. CDR3 amino acids: CASSFEWDRVTF. The CDR3 bases are TGTGCCAGCAGCTTCGAATGGGACAGGGTCACCTTC.

This sequence joins TRBV19 and TRBJ2-5; the D is unclear. Between the trimmed V and J ends, which lost 4 bases and 5 bases, there was a span of 11 bases. The CDR3 is made up of 13 amino acids. CDR1 and CDR2 from the germline V gene are LNHDA and SQIVND (reference sequence). The CDR3 nucleotides are TGTGCCAGTAGTACGGCTAGTGTGGAGACCCAGTACTTC. Translated: CASSTASVETQYF.

The genes are TRBV6-1 and TRBJ2-3, with a tentative D call TRBD1 (5 bases). V lost 2 bases to trimming and J lost 0 bases, with 6 bases between them. The CDR3 spans 14 residues. Germline CDR1 MNHNS, CDR2 SASEGT. The DNA for the CDR3 is TGTGCCAGCAGTGAAAGGGGTAGCACAGATACGCAGTATTTT. It specifies CASSERGSTDTQYF.

This sequence joins TRBV15 and TRBJ2-6, with TRBD2 identical over 7 bases. Germline CDR1 and CDR2: LNHNV and YYDKDF (reference sequence). This CDR3 spans 16 amino acids. Unmatched junction bases numbered 13, after V lost 2 bases and J lost 12 bases. The CDR3 sequence is CATSRSSGVGEGVLTF. The CDR3 DNA follows: TGTGCCACCAGCAGAAGCTCGGGCGTCGGGGAGGGCGTCCTGACTTTC. Full variable domain (rest looked up from reference TRBV15 and TRBJ2-6): DAMVIQNPRYQVTQFGKPVTLSCSQTLNHNVMYWYQQKSSQAPKLLFHYYDKDFNNEADTPDNFQSRRPNTSFCFLDIRSPGLGDTAMYLCATSRSSGVGEGVLTFGAGSRLTVL.

The chain's CDR3 is CASSLAPTDRTRNYGYTF. CDR3 in DNA: TGTGCCAGCAGCTTAGCTCCGACTGACAGGACTAGAAACTATGGCTACACCTTC. The V and J genes are TRBV11-2 and TRBJ1-2; D possibly corresponds to TRBD1 (6 bases). The CDR3 sequence is 18 residues long. The germline V gene has CDR1 SGHAT and CDR2 FQNNGV. Trimming cost V 1 base and J 2 bases, with 20 bases left between them.

In nucleotides, the CDR3 is TGCAGCGTTCTTTGGACTAGCGGCTCCTACGAGCAGTACTTC. It translates to CSVLWTSGSYEQYF. The chain combines TRBV29-1 with TRBJ2-5, with 10 nucleotides matching TRBD2. Gene TRBJ2-7 matches the end of the DNA better, so the J call may be wrong. The CDR3 covers 14 residues. Germline V gives CDR1 SQVTM, CDR2 ANQGSEA.

V and J are TRBV5-4 and TRBJ2-7, with D unresolved. The CDR3 extends over 13 amino acids. The V and J ends lost 4 bases and 7 bases respectively, with 15 bases between them. CDR1 is SGHNT, CDR2 YYREEE, per germline (reference sequence). CDR3 DNA: TGTGCCAGCAGCCCGCGAGTGGTTCGGGAGCAGTACTTC. Residues: CASSPRVVREQYF.

The chain is built from TRBV2 and TRBJ2-7; D is possibly TRBD2 (5 bases). This CDR3 comprises 14 residues. The germline gives CDR1 SNHLY, CDR2 FYNNEI. Between the trimmed V and J ends, which lost 7 bases and 2 bases, there was a span of 15 bases. The CDR3 region has the DNA TGTGCCAGCACGGCGGGTAGGGTCGCCTACGAGCAGTACTTC. Its protein is CASTAGRVAYEQYF.

V gene TRBV6-5 combines with J gene TRBJ1-3; D possibly corresponds to TRBD1 (5 bases). This CDR3 has 14 residues. V lost 6 bases to trimming and J lost 1 base, with 10 bases between them. Germline lookup yields CDR1 MNHEY and CDR2 SVGAGI. For the CDR3, the DNA is TGTGCCAGCAGACCAGGGTTATCTGGAAACACCATATATTTT. This encodes CASRPGLSGNTIYF.

This clone was detected only a few times. The CDR3 here is CASSLRQGGEQYF. CDR3 sequence (DNA): TGCGCCAGCAGTTTGAGACAGGGAGGCGAGCAGTACTTC. This chain connects TRBV5-1 to TRBJ2-7; TRBD1 is a possible D gene (7 bases). This CDR3 has 13 residues. CDR1 SGHRS and CDR2 YFSETQ come from the germline V gene. V was shortened by 5 bases and J by 6 bases, with 15 bases between the two germline ends.

The rearrangement joins TRBV7-9 to TRBJ1-4, with 9 bases fitting TRBD1. V shed 3 bases and J 3 bases; nucleotides not matched to a gene: 5. The CDR3 is made up of 16 amino acids. Germline CDR1 is SEHNR and CDR2 is FQNEAQ (reference sequence). The CDR3 loop is CASSFTGGAPNEKLFF. CDR3 sequence (DNA): TGTGCCAGCAGCTTTACAGGGGGCGCTCCTAATGAAAAACTGTTTTTT.

This clone has just one count. The chain couples TRBV19 to TRBJ1-6, with 9 bases lining up with TRBD1. The CDR3 sequence is 14 residues long. V lost 7 bases, J lost 6 bases, and 4 bases stayed unmatched. Germline CDR1 reads LNHDA; CDR2 reads SQIVND (reference sequence). Here the CDR3 reads CASTKDRGNSPLHF. For the CDR3, the DNA is TGTGCCAGTACCAAGGACAGGGGTAATTCACCCCTCCACTTT. Drawing the rest from reference TRBV19 and TRBJ1-6, the complete variable domain is DGGITQSPKYLFRKEGQNVTLSCEQNLNHDAMYWYRQDPGQGLRLIYYSQIVNDFQKGDIAEGYSVSREKKESFPLTVTSAQKNPTAFYLCASTKDRGNSPLHFGNGTRLTVT.

The chain has TRBV5-6 and TRBJ2-1; 7 nucleotides match TRBD1. V lost 0 bases and J lost 7; bases outside the gene matches: 1. The CDR3 runs to 13 residues. The V gene's germline CDR1 is SGHDT and CDR2 YYEEEE. The CDR3 nucleotides are TGTGCCAGCAGCTTGGACAGGGGAAATGAGCAGTTCTTC. Translating gives CASSLDRGNEQFF.

This clone was found many times. This chain links TRBV6-1 with TRBJ2-1; TRBD2 matches 12 bases. J was trimmed by 2 bases and V by 0 bases; bases with no gene match: 2. Germline lookup yields CDR1 MNHNS and CDR2 SASEGT. CDR3 length: 17 amino acids. CDR3: CASSEAPSGGAYNEQFF. CDR3 nucleotides: TGTGCCAGCAGTGAAGCACCTAGCGGGGGGGCCTACAATGAGCAGTTCTTC.

This chain joins TRBV4-2 and TRBJ1-2, with a possible D match to TRBD1 (5 bases). Trimming removed 0 bases at V and 8 bases at J, with 22 bases between. Germline values: CDR1 LGHNA, CDR2 YNFKEQ. This CDR3 spans 17 amino acids. As DNA, the CDR3 is TGTGCCAGCAGCCAAGACCCGGGACTCCGCCTCGGATACGGCTACACCTTC. Protein: CASSQDPGLRLGYGYTF.

The V gene is TRBV2, the J gene TRBJ2-5; the match to TRBD2 covers 12 bases. With the DNA end fitting TRBJ2-7 better, the J assignment may be wrong. The CDR3 extends over 17 amino acids. Per germline, CDR1 SNHLY and CDR2 FYNNEI. CDR3 loop: CASSDSGLAGRPYEQYF. CDR3 bases: TGTGCCAGCAGTGATTCAGGACTAGCGGGGCGACCCTACGAGCAGTACTTC.

This chain connects TRBV28 to TRBJ1-5, with D hard to call. Trimming took off 7 bases at V and 0 bases at J, with 10 bases between the two ends. This CDR3 contains 14 residues. Germline lookup yields CDR1 MDHEN and CDR2 SYDVKM. CDR3 region: CASMEELSNQPQHF. CDR3 DNA sequence: TGTGCCAGCATGGAGGAACTTAGCAATCAGCCCCAGCATTTT. The whole variable domain, filled in from reference TRBV28 and TRBJ1-5, reads DVKVTQSSRYLVKRTGEKVFLECVQDMDHENMFWYRQDPGLGLRLIYFSYDVKMKEKGDIPEGYSVSREKKERFSLILESASTNQTSMYLCASMEELSNQPQHFGDGTRLSIL.

The V and J genes are TRBV27 and TRBJ2-7, with D perhaps matching TRBD1 (5 bases). The CDR3 totals 13 residues. With 6 bases removed from V and 2 bases from J, the gap between germline ends came to 11 bases. Germline V gene data show CDR1 as MNHEY and CDR2 as SMNVEV (reference sequence). CDR3 protein: CASRQDTTYEQYF. The CDR3 nucleotides are TGTGCCAGCAGGCAGGACACCACCTACGAGCAGTACTTC.